What follows describes a single TCR beta chain. With 6 bases clipped from V and 6 bases from J, the junction kept 6 bases outside the gene matches. Germline assignment: CDR1 MRHNA and CDR2 SNTAGT. CDR3 length: 15 amino acids. The sample comes from a study of blood T cell repertoires in COVID-19. On the study more broadly: PBMCs, B-cell-depleted T cells, or T cells were the source of the cDNA or gDNA that made up the material.

In the authors' workflow: From reference gene primer amplification, estimates of nucleated cell counts were derived. Assay: immunoSEQ multiplex PCR; the TCRdb copy retains only in-frame clones and omits some. The DNA gave D and trimming, while V, J and clone size come from that table. The data show around 300,000 clones, 85% to 90% seen once. The sample taken for sequencing was peripheral blood. The genes are TRBV6-4 and TRBJ2-1, with 12 bases matching TRBD2. This TCR was recovered from a woman aged 25 to 39 with COVID-19, enrolled during active disease. In DNA form, the CDR3 reads TGTGCCAGCAGCGAAGGACTAGCGGGAACCAATGAGCAGTTCTTC. Translating gives CASSEGLAGTNEQFF.